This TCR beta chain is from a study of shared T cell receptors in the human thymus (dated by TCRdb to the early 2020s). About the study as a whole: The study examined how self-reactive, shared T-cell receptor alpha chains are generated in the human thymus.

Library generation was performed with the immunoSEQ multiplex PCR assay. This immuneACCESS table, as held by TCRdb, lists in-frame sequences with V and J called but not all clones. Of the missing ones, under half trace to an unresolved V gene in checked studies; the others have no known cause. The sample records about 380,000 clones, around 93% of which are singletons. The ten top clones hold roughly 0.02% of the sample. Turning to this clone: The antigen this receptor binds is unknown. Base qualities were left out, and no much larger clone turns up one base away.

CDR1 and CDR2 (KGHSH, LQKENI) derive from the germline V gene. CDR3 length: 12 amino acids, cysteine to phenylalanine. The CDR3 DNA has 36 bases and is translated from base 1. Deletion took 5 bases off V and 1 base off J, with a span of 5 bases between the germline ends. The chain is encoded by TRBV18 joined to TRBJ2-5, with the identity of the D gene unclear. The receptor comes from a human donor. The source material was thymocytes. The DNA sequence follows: TGTGCCAGCTCAGTGGCCCAAGAGACCCAGTACTTC. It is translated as CASSVAQETQYF.